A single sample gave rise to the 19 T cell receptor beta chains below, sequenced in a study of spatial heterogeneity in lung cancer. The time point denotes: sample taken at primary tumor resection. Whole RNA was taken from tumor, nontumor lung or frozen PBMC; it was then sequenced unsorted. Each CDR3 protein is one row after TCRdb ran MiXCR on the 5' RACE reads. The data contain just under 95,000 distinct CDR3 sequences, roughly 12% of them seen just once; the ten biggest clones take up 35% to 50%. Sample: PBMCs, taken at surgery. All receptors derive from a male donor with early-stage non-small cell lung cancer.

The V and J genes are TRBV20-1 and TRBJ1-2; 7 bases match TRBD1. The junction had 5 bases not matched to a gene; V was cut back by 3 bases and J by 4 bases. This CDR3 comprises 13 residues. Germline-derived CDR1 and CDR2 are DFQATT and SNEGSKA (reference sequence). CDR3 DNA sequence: TGCAGTGCTAGGCCCAGGGGGATCTATGGCTACACCTTC. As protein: CSARPRGIYGYTF.

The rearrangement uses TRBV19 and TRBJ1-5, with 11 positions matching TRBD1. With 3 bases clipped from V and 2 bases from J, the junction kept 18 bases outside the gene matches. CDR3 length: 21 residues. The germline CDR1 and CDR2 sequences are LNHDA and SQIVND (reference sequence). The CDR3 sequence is CASSIPFMPDRGLGGNQPQHF. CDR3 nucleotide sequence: TGTGCCAGTAGTATCCCCTTCATGCCGGACAGGGGGCTCGGGGGCAATCAGCCCCAGCATTTT.

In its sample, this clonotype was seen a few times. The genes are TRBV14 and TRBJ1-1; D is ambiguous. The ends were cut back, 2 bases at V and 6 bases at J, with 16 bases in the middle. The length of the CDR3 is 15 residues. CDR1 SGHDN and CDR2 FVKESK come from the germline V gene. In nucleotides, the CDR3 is TGTGCCAGCAGCCAACGGCGCGATAGAAGCGCTGAAGCTTTCTTT. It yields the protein CASSQRRDRSAEAFF.

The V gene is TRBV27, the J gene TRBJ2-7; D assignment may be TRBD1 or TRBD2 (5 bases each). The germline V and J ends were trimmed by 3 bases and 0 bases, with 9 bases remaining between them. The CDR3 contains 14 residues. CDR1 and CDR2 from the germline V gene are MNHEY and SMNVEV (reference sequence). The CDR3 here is CASSFVGTSYEQYF. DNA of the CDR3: TGTGCCAGCAGTTTTGTCGGGACCTCCTACGAGCAGTACTTC.

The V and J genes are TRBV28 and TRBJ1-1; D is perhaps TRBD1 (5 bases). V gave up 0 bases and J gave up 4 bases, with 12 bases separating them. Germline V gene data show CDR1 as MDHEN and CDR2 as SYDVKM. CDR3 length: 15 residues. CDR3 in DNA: TGTGCCAGCAGTTTATGGTCTAGGGGATTCACTGAAGCTTTCTTT. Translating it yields CASSLWSRGFTEAFF.

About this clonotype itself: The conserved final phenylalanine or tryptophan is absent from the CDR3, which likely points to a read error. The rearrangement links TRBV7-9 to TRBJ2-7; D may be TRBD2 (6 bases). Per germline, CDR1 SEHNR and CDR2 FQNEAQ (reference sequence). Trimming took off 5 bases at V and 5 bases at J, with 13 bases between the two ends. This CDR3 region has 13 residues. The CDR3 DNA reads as TGTGCCAGCAGCATGGGGCGGGACCACGAGCAGTACCTC. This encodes CASSMGRDHEQYL.

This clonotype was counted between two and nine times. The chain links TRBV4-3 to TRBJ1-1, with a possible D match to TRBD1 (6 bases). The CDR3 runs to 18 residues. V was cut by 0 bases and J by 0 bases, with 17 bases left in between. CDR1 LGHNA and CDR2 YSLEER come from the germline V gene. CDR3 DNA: TGCGCCAGCAGCCAAGACGCAGGGGAGAATTGGTTGAACACTGAAGCTTTCTTT. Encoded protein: CASSQDAGENWLNTEAFF.

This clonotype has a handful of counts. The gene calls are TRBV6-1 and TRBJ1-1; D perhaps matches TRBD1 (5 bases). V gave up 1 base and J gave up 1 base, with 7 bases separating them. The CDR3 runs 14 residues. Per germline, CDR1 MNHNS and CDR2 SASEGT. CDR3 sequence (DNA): TGTGCCAGCAGTGAAGGGACAAGGAACACTGAAGCTTTCTTT. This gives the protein CASSEGTRNTEAFF.

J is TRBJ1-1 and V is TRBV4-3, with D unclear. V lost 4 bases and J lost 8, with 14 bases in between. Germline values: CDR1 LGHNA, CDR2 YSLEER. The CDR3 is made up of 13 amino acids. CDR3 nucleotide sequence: TGCGCCAGCAGCCCTGGAGGGAAAGGCGAAGCTTTCTTT. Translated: CASSPGGKGEAFF.

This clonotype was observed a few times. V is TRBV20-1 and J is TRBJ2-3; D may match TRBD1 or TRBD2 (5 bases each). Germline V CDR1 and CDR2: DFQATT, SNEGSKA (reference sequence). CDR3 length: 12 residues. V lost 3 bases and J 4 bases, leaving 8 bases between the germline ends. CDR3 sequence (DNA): TGCAGTGCTAGGGGGGTCTCAGATACGCAGTATTTT. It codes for CSARGVSDTQYF.

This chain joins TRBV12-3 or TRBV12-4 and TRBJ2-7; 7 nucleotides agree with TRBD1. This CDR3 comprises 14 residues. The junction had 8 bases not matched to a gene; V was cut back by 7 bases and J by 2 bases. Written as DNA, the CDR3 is TGTGCCAGCACCGAAGGGACAGTCCCCTACGAGCAGTACTTC. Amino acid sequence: CASTEGTVPYEQYF.

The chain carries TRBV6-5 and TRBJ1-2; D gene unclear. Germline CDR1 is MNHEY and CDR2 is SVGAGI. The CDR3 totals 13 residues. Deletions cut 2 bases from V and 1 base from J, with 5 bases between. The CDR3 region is CASSYEVNYGYTF. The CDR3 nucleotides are TGTGCCAGCAGTTACGAGGTTAACTATGGCTACACCTTC.

The CDR3 is CSASPGTGVEKLFF. The DNA for the CDR3 is TGCAGTGCTAGTCCCGGGACAGGGGTCGAAAAACTGTTTTTT. The chain combines TRBV20-1 with TRBJ1-4; 10 positions agree with TRBD1. Germline V gene lookup returns CDR1 DFQATT and CDR2 SNEGSKA (reference sequence). The CDR3 extends over 14 amino acids. J lost 8 bases, V lost 3 bases, and 6 bases had no gene match.

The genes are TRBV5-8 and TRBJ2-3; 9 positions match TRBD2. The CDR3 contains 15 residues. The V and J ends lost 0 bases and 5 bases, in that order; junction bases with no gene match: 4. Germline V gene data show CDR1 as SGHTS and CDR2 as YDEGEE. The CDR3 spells CASSLVHSGRDTQYF. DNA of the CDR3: TGTGCCAGCAGCTTGGTTCATAGCGGGAGAGATACGCAGTATTTT. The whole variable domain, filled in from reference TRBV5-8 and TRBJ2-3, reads EAGVTQSPTHLIKTRGQQATLRCSPISGHTSVYWYQQALGLGLQFLLWYDEGEERNRGNFPPRFSGRQFPNYSSELNVNALELEDSALYLCASSLVHSGRDTQYFGPGTRLTVL.

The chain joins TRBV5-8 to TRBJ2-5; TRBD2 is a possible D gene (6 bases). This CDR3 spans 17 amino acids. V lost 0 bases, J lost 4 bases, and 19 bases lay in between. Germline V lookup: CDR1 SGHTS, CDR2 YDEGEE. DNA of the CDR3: TGTGCCAGCAGCTTGGAGGGAGGCAGTCTCCGAGGAGAGACCCAGTACTTC. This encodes CASSLEGGSLRGETQYF.

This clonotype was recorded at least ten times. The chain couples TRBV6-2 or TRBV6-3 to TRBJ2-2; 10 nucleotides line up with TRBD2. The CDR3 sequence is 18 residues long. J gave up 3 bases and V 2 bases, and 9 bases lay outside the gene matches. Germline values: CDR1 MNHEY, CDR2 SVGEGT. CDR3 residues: CASSYELAGVRDTGELFF. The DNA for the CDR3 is TGTGCCAGCAGTTACGAGCTAGCGGGAGTCCGTGACACCGGGGAGCTGTTTTTT.

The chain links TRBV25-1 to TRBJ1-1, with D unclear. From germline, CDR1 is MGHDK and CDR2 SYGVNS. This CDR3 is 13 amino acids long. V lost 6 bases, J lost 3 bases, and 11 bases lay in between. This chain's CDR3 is CASRTSSYTEAFF. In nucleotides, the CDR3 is TGTGCCAGCAGGACCTCCAGCTACACTGAAGCTTTCTTT.

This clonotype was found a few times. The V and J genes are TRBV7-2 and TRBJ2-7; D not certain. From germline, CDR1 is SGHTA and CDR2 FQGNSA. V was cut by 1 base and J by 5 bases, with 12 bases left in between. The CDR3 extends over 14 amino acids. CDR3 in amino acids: CASSLETGPHEQYF. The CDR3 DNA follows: TGTGCCAGCAGCTTAGAAACGGGTCCACACGAGCAGTACTTC.

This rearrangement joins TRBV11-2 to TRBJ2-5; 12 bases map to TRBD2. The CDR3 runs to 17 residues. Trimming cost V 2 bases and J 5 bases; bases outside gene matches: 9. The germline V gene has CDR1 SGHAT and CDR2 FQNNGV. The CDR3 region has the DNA TGTGCCAGCAGCTTATCTGCTAGCGGGAGGGCCCGGGAGACCCAGTACTTC. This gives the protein CASSLSASGRARETQYF.